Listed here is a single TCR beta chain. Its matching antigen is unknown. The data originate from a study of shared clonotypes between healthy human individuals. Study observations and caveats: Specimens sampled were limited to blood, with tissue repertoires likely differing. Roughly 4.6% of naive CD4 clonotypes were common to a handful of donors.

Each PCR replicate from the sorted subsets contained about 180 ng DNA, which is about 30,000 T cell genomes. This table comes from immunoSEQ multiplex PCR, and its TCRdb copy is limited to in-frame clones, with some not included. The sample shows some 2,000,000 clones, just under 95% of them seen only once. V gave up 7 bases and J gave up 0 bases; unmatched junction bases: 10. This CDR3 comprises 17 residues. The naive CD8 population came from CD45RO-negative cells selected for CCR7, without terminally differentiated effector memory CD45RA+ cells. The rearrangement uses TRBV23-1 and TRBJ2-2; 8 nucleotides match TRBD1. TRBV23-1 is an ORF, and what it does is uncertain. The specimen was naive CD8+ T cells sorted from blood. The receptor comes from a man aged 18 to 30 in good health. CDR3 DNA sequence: TGCGCCAGCACCACCTCGACAGGGGCCGCGAACACCGGGGAGCTGTTTTTT. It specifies CASTTSTGAANTGELFF.